This T cell receptor beta chain was sequenced during a study of shared clonotypes between healthy human individuals. Splitting of CD4+ cells produced CD45RA+ naive and CD45RA-negative memory subsets. Using immunoSEQ multiplex PCR, the repertoire was profiled, and TCRdb retains in-frame clones only, with some absent. The repertoire has about 700,000 clones, approximately 79% of them found once; the top ten carry roughly 1.7%. V lost 3 bases and J lost 3, with 20 bases in between. Germline loops: CDR1 MDHEN, CDR2 SYDVKM. CDR3 length: 17 residues. The clonotype was recovered from a woman aged 25 to 39 in good health. Source material: memory CD4+ T cells sorted from blood. Subset specified: CD45RA-negative fraction. The chain has TRBV28 and TRBJ1-1, with D tentatively TRBD1 (6 bases). CDR3: CASSFSGGPLRYTEAFF. The DNA for the CDR3 is TGTGCCAGCAGTTTTAGCGGGGGGCCACTAAGGTACACTGAAGCTTTCTTT.